The 29 T cell receptor beta chains listed next were all sequenced from one sample in a study of CD8 T cells in ankylosing spondylitis. Regarding the study as a whole: Seemingly characteristic of ankylosing spondylitis blood was a TCR beta motif consisting of eight highly homologous variants.

TCRdb processed the 5' RACE reads anew with MiXCR; each CDR3 protein has one entry. The sample consists of 500,000 or so distinct CDR3 sequences, 5.3% of them appearing once. Antigens for these TCRs are unknown. Sequencing was carried out using blood, either unsorted or a sorted T cell fraction (not recorded which). Source of these receptors: a male donor with ankylosing spondylitis.

For this clonotype: This may stem from a read error, because a much larger clone lies one nucleotide away. The J gene is TRBJ2-3, the V gene TRBV28; D gene unclear. The CDR3 loop spans 16 amino acids. In germline, CDR1 is MDHEN, CDR2 SYDVKM. The V and J ends lost 9 bases and 2 bases respectively, with 21 bases between them. CDR3 DNA sequence: TGTGCCAGAAGCTCCCCACTTCCAAGGAACACAGATACGCAGTATTTT. Translated: CARSSPLPRNTDTQYF.

This clonotype was recorded a few times. This sequence joins TRBV20-1 and TRBJ2-1, with TRBD1 matching 7 bases. With V trimmed by 8 bases and J by 7 bases, 11 bases remained unmatched. Germline V gene sequence: CDR1 DFQATT, CDR2 SNEGSKA (reference sequence). This CDR3 comprises 13 residues. CDR3 residues: CSRDRKRKNEQFF. The CDR3 coding sequence is TGCAGTAGGGACAGAAAGAGAAAGAATGAGCAGTTCTTC.

This clonotype was counted many times. This chain uses TRBV5-1 with TRBJ2-1; possibly TRBD1 or TRBD2 for D (5 bases each). CDR1 and CDR2 from the germline V gene are SGHRS and YFSETQ. This CDR3 spans 14 amino acids. With 8 bases removed from V and 2 bases from J, the gap between germline ends came to 14 bases. As DNA, the CDR3 is TGCGCCAGTCAGCCTGGGGACCCCTACAATGAGCAGTTCTTC. Protein product: CASQPGDPYNEQFF.

This clonotype was seen many times. The chain joins TRBV5-1 to TRBJ1-2; 7 bases are shared with TRBD1. CDR1 and CDR2 from the germline V gene are SGHRS and YFSETQ. V trimming: 1 base; J trimming: 6 bases; junction bases outside the gene matches: 6. CDR3 length: 14 residues. DNA for the CDR3: TGCGCCAGCAGCTTGAGGCCAGGGGGAGATGGCTACACCTTC. As protein: CASSLRPGGDGYTF.

Many counts were recorded for this clonotype. A much larger clone is a single base away; this may be a read error. The chain carries TRBV5-1 and TRBJ1-6, with 7 bases that match TRBD1. This CDR3 comprises 14 residues. CDR1 and CDR2 from the germline V gene are SGHRS and YFSETQ. V was clipped by 0 bases and J by 10 bases; unmatched bases: 4. CDR3 region: CASSLGQGKSPLHF. In DNA, the CDR3 is TGCGCCAGCAGCTTGGGACAGGGAAAGTCACCCCTCCACTTT.

This clonotype has at least ten counts. The chain joins TRBV7-2 to TRBJ2-2; D gene ambiguous. Trimming cost V 5 bases and J 6 bases, with 7 bases left between them. Germline V lookup: CDR1 SGHTA, CDR2 FQGNSA. This CDR3 spans 12 amino acids. The CDR3 bases are TGTGCCAGCAGCCGACATTCCGGGGAGCTGTTTTTT. Its protein product is CASSRHSGELFF.

The table lists this clonotype with many counts. This chain links TRBV12-3 or TRBV12-4 with TRBJ1-3, with D unclear. The CDR3 contains 17 residues. V was trimmed by 4 bases and J by 2 bases, leaving 18 bases between them. Written as DNA, the CDR3 is TGTGCCAGCAGTTATTACTCCTCTACTTACCCTGGAAACACCATATATTTT. Translated: CASSYYSSTYPGNTIYF.

This clonotype was observed at least ten times. The V gene is TRBV12-3 or TRBV12-4, the J gene TRBJ1-1; D gene ambiguous. The CDR3 is made up of 14 amino acids. Trimming took 7 bases from V and 1 from J, leaving 13 bases between them. This chain's CDR3 is CASTWAGSNTEAFF. The CDR3 DNA follows: TGTGCCAGCACCTGGGCGGGTTCGAACACTGAAGCTTTCTTT.

In its sample, this clonotype was seen a few times. V usage is TRBV25-1 and J usage is TRBJ1-2, with D maybe TRBD1 (5 bases). The CDR3 loop spans 15 amino acids. CDR1 MGHDK and CDR2 SYGVNS come from the germline V gene. V shed 3 bases and J shed 4 bases, with 15 bases lying between them. The CDR3 protein is CASSEQGRVGYGYTF. The CDR3 region has the DNA TGTGCCAGCAGTGAGCAGGGAAGGGTTGGCTATGGCTACACCTTC.

This clonotype was observed at least ten times. The CDR3 coding sequence is TGCGCCAGCAGCCCTGGTGGACAGGGGGCAGGCGGCTACACCTTC. Translated, it gives CASSPGGQGAGGYTF. The chain couples TRBV5-1 to TRBJ1-2, with TRBD1 identical over 11 bases. The CDR3 spans 15 residues. CDR1 is SGHRS and CDR2 is YFSETQ in the germline V gene. After removal of 4 bases from V and 8 bases from J, the junction contained 10 bases not matched to a gene.

The chain links TRBV29-1 to TRBJ1-4; D unresolved. The V gene's germline CDR1 is SQVTM and CDR2 ANQGSEA. The CDR3 runs to 9 residues. Deletions cut 3 bases from V and 10 bases from J, with 3 bases between. CDR3 sequence reads: CSVDRKLFF. The CDR3 DNA follows: TGCAGCGTTGATCGAAAACTGTTTTTT.

The J gene is TRBJ2-2, the V gene TRBV5-1; D may be TRBD1 or TRBD2 (5 bases each). Trimming took off 4 bases at V and 2 bases at J, with 12 bases between the two ends. Germline CDR1 and CDR2: SGHRS and YFSETQ. This CDR3 has 15 residues. CDR3 in amino acids: CASSGTAVNTGELFF. Written as DNA, the CDR3 is TGCGCCAGCAGCGGGACGGCTGTTAACACCGGGGAGCTGTTTTTT.

This sequence joins TRBV7-9 and TRBJ1-5; D possibly corresponds to TRBD1 (6 bases). From germline, CDR1 is SEHNR and CDR2 FQNEAQ (reference sequence). V was clipped by 0 bases and J by 15 bases, with 15 bases between them. This CDR3 has 13 residues. CDR3 nucleotides: TGTGCCAGCAGCTTAGCCGGGACAAGGAGGTGGCATTTT. It translates to CASSLAGTRRWHF.

This clonotype showed up many times. The chain has TRBV4-2 and TRBJ2-1; 7 bases map to TRBD2. Germline CDR1 reads LGHNA; CDR2 reads YNFKEQ. The CDR3 contains 13 residues. The V segment lost 3 bases and the J segment 10 bases; nucleotides outside the gene matches: 6. In DNA, the CDR3 is TGTGCCAGCAGCCATACAACTAGCGTAGAGCAGTTCTTC. It yields the protein CASSHTTSVEQFF.

This clonotype was observed at least ten times. This chain's CDR3 is CASTKGPDYGYTF. In DNA form, the CDR3 reads TGTGCCAGCACCAAAGGCCCGGACTATGGCTACACCTTC. The genes are TRBV7-2 and TRBJ1-2; D is ambiguous. The CDR3 is made up of 13 amino acids. Trimming stripped 7 bases from V and 3 bases from J, with 12 bases between. Looked up from germline, CDR1 is SGHTA and CDR2 is FQGNSA.

This clonotype appeared many times. V usage is TRBV29-1 and J usage is TRBJ2-1, with TRBD2 matching 8 bases. Germline CDR1 is SQVTM and CDR2 is ANQGSEA. V gave up 6 bases and J gave up 10 bases; unmatched junction bases: 5. This CDR3 comprises 11 residues. CDR3 DNA: TGCAGCGTGCAACGGGGGGGCGAGCAGTTCTTC. This codes for CSVQRGGEQFF.

Only a few counts were recorded for this clonotype. The gene calls are TRBV5-1 and TRBJ2-6, with D possibly matching TRBD1 (5 bases). In germline, CDR1 is SGHRS, CDR2 YFSETQ. This CDR3 is built from 17 residues. Between the trimmed V and J ends, which lost 2 bases and 2 bases, there was a span of 14 bases. CDR3 DNA: TGCGCCAGCAGCTTAGCAGGGAATGGGGCTGGGGCCAACGTCCTGACTTTC. Amino acids: CASSLAGNGAGANVLTF.

This clonotype has at least ten counts. J is TRBJ1-1 and V is TRBV7-2, with D possibly being TRBD1 (5 bases). CDR3 length: 16 residues. Per the germline V gene, CDR1 is SGHTA and CDR2 is FQGNSA. V gave up 1 base and J gave up 4 bases, with 16 bases separating them. CDR3 sequence: CASSLVDGSGGTEAFF. DNA of the CDR3: TGTGCCAGCAGCTTAGTAGATGGATCGGGGGGCACTGAAGCTTTCTTT.

This clonotype was counted at least ten times. This rearrangement joins TRBV29-1 to TRBJ2-7, with D possibly matching TRBD2 (6 bases). V lost 4 bases and J lost 4, with 14 bases in between. CDR1 is SQVTM and CDR2 is ANQGSEA in the germline V gene. The CDR3 has 13 residues. The CDR3 region has the DNA TGCAGCGTTGTTCTGGCGGGAAGGTACGAGCAGTACTTC. It codes for CSVVLAGRYEQYF.

This clonotype was picked up a small number of times. The chain joins TRBV20-1 to TRBJ1-5; D may be TRBD1 (5 bases). V lost 1 base and J 0 bases, leaving 16 bases between the germline ends. Germline loops: CDR1 DFQATT, CDR2 SNEGSKA (reference sequence). The CDR3 has 17 amino acids. As DNA, the CDR3 is TGCAGTGCTAGAGCGGGGGGGGGACGATATAGCAATCAGCCCCAGCATTTT. Protein product: CSARAGGGRYSNQPQHF.

This clonotype was seen repeatedly, ten times or more. The chain combines TRBV11-2 with TRBJ1-4; a weak D match, TRBD1 (6 bases). Deletions cut 5 bases from V and 5 bases from J, with 15 bases between. Germline lookup yields CDR1 SGHAT and CDR2 FQNNGV. The CDR3 runs 15 residues. The CDR3 nucleotides read TGTGCCAGCAGCGGCGGGGGCTACCGGAATGAAAAACTGTTTTTT. Translated, it gives CASSGGGYRNEKLFF.

This clonotype was counted at least ten times. The V and J genes are TRBV7-2 and TRBJ1-6; 9 nucleotides align to TRBD1. The CDR3 totals 16 residues. Germline V gives CDR1 SGHTA, CDR2 FQGNSA. With V trimmed by 5 bases and J by 7 bases, 9 bases remained unmatched. The CDR3 DNA reads as TGTGCCAGCAGCCCAGGGGGACAGGGATACAATTCACCCCTCCACTTT. The encoded protein is CASSPGGQGYNSPLHF.

This clonotype was picked up many times. The germline gene is not matched at one end of the junction; a read error may be the cause. In DNA form, the CDR3 reads TGTGCCAGCAGCCTTATTGGACCGCATCCTTATAAGGCCTTC. Amino acids: CASSLIGPHPYKAF. The chain is built from TRBV5-6 and TRBJ1-2; D ambiguous. Germline assignment: CDR1 SGHDT and CDR2 YYEEEE. The CDR3 extends over 14 amino acids.

This clonotype was observed at least ten times. The V call is TRBV7-3, the J call TRBJ1-1, with TRBD1 matching over 8 bases. The CDR3 is made up of 16 amino acids. Germline V gene lookup returns CDR1 SGHTA and CDR2 FQGTGA. V was clipped by 2 bases and J by 10 bases; unmatched bases: 15. CDR3 bases: TGTGCCAGCAGCTTATTAAAGGGGGGACAGGTAGACAGAGCTTTCTTT. It codes for CASSLLKGGQVDRAFF.

In this sample, this clonotype turned up many times. This chain connects TRBV5-5 to TRBJ2-5, with no clear D. From germline, CDR1 is SGHKS and CDR2 YYEKEE (reference sequence). Trimming stripped 7 bases from V and 1 base from J, with 14 bases between. The CDR3 consists of 14 residues. CDR3 amino acids: CASAEEFLQETQYF. CDR3 coding DNA: TGTGCCAGCGCCGAGGAGTTTCTCCAAGAGACCCAGTACTTC.

Turning to this clonotype: This may be a read error, as it is one base from a much larger clone. This chain links TRBV20-1 with TRBJ1-6, with D uncertain. The length of the CDR3 is 13 residues. With 1 base removed from V and 8 bases from J, the gap between germline ends came to 9 bases. Germline V CDR1 and CDR2: DFQATT, SNEGSKA (reference sequence). This chain's CDR3 is CSARALGDSPLHF. As DNA, the CDR3 is TGCAGTGCTAGAGCCCTCGGGGATTCACCCCTCCACTTT.

This clonotype was counted many times. The gene calls are TRBV10-3 and TRBJ2-2; TRBD2 agrees at 9 bases. Trimming took 9 bases from V and 8 from J; bases not matched to a gene: 13. Germline CDR1 reads ENHRY; CDR2 reads SYGVKD. The CDR3 is 15 amino acids. The CDR3 spells CAIQPGLALSGELFF. In nucleotides, the CDR3 is TGTGCCATACAACCCGGACTAGCGCTGTCGGGGGAGCTGTTTTTT.

This clonotype was seen ten or more times. The chain combines TRBV6-5 with TRBJ1-1; no reliable D call. CDR1 MNHEY and CDR2 SVGAGI come from the germline V gene. The CDR3 has 11 residues. The germline V and J ends were trimmed by 6 bases and 6 bases, with 8 bases remaining between them. DNA for the CDR3: TGTGCCAGCAGAGCCCGCTCTGAAGCTTTCTTT. Translating gives CASRARSEAFF.

This clonotype was detected many times. The chain has TRBV5-1 and TRBJ1-1, with D hard to call. There are 13 residues in the CDR3. Trimming stripped 2 bases from V and 4 bases from J, with 9 bases between. Germline V gene data show CDR1 as SGHRS and CDR2 as YFSETQ. The CDR3 loop reads CASSFSRATEAFF. The CDR3 DNA follows: TGCGCCAGCAGCTTTTCCCGGGCCACTGAAGCTTTCTTT.